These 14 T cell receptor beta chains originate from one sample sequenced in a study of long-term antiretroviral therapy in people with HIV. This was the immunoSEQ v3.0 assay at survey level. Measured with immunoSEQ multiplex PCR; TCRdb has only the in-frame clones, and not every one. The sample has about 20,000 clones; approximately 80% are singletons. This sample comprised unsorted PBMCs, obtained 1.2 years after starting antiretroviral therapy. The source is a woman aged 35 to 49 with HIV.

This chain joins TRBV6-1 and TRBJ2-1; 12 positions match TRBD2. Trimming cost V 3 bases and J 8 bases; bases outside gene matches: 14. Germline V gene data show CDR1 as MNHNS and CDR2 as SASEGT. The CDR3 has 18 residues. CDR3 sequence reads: CASSETHTTSGSWYEQFF. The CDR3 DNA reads TGTGCCAGCAGTGAGACCCACACGACTAGCGGGAGTTGGTATGAGCAGTTCTTC.

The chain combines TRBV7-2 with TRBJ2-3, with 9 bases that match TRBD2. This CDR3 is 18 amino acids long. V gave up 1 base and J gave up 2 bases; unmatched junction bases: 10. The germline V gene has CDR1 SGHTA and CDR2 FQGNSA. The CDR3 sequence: CASSLEMREGRVTDTQYF. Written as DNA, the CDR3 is TGTGCCAGCAGCTTAGAGATGCGGGAGGGTCGGGTCACAGATACGCAGTATTTT.

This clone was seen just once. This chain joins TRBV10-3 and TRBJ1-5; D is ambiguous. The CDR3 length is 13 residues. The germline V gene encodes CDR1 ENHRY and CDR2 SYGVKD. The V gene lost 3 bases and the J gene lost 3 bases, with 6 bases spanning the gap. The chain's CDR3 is CAISEQPNQPQHF. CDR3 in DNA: TGTGCCATCAGTGAACAGCCCAATCAGCCCCAGCATTTT.

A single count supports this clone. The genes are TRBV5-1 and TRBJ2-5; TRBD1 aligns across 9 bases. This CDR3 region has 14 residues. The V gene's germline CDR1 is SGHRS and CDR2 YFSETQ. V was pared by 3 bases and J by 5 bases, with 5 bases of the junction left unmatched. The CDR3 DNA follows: TGCGCCAGCAGCTGGACAGGGGCCGGGGAGACCCAGTACTTC. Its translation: CASSWTGAGETQYF.

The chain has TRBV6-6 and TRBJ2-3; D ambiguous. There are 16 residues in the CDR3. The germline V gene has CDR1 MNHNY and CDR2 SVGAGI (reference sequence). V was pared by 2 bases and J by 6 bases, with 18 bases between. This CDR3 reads CASSYQVGLVVDTQYF. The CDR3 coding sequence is TGTGCCAGCAGTTACCAGGTTGGGCTAGTAGTGGATACGCAGTATTTT.

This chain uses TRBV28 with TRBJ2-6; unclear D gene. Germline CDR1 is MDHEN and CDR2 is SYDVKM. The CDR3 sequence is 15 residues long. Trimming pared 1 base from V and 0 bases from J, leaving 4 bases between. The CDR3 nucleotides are TGTGCCAGCAGTTTATTAGCCTCTGGGGCCAACGTCCTGACTTTC. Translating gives CASSLLASGANVLTF.

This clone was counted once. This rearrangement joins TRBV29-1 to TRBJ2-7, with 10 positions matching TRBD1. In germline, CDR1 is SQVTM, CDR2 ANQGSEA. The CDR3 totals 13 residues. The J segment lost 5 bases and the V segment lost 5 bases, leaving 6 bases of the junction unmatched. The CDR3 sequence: CSVMVGQGDEQYF. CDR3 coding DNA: TGCAGCGTTATGGTAGGACAGGGGGACGAGCAGTACTTC.

For the CDR3, the DNA is TGTGCCAGCTCGGCTACCGGACAGGGGGCATCGGAGACCCAGTACTTC. It translates to CASSATGQGASETQYF. V usage is TRBV18 and J usage is TRBJ2-5; 11 bases match TRBD1. Looked up from germline, CDR1 is KGHSH and CDR2 is LQKENI. The CDR3 has 16 amino acids. With V trimmed by 6 bases and J by 5 bases, 11 bases remained unmatched.

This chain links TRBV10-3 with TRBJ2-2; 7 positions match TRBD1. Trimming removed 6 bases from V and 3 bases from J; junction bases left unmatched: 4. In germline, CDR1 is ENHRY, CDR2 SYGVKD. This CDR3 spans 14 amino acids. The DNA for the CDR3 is TGTGCCATCAGCCGGGACAGAGACACCGGGGAGCTGTTTTTT. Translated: CAISRDRDTGELFF.

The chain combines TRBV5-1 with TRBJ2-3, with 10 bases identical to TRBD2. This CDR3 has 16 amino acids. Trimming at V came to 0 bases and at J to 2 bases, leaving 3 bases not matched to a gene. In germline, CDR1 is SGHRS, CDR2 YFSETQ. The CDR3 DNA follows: TGCGCCAGCAGCTTGGAACTAGCGGGGCCCACAGATACGCAGTATTTT. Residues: CASSLELAGPTDTQYF.

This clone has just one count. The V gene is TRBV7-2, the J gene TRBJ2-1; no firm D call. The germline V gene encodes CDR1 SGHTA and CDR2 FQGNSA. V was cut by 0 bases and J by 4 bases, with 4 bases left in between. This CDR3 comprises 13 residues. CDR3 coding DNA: TGTGCCAGCAGCTTAGCGGAGTACAATGAGCAGTTCTTC. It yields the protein CASSLAEYNEQFF.

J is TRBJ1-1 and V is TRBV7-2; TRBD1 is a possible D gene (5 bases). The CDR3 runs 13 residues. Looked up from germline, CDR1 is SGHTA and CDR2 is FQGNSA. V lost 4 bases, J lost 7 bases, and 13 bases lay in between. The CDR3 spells CASSSDSGDEAFF. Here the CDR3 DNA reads TGTGCCAGCAGCTCCGACTCGGGGGATGAAGCTTTCTTT.

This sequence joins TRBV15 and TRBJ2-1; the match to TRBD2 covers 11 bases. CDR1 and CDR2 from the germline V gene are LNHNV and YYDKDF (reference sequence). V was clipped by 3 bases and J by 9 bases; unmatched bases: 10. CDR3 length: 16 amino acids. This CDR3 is CATSSLLAGAGGEQFF. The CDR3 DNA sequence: TGTGCCACCAGCAGTTTACTAGCGGGAGCAGGCGGTGAGCAGTTCTTC.

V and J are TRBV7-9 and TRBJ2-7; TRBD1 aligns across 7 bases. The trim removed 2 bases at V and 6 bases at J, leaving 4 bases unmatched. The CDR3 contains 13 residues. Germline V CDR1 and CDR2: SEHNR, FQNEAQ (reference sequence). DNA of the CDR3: TGTGCCAGCAGCTTACAGGACAGGTCCGAGCAGTACTTC. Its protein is CASSLQDRSEQYF. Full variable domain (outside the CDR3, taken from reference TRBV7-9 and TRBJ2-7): DTGVSQNPRHKITKRGQNVTFRCDPISEHNRLYWYRQTLGQGPEFLTYFQNEAQLEKSRLLSDRFSAERPKGSFSTLEIQRTEQGDSAMYLCASSLQDRSEQYFGPGTRLTVT.